The present T cell receptor beta chain was sequenced within a study of shared T cell receptors in the human thymus (dated by TCRdb to the early 2020s). For context, the study as a whole: The study investigated the way shared, self-reactive T-cell receptor alpha chains are produced in the human thymus.

In the case of this clone: The antigen this receptor binds is unknown. One base away there is no much larger clone; base qualities are not given.

Libraries were built with the immunoSEQ multiplex PCR assay. TCRdb stores this immuneACCESS table with in-frame sequences only. Part of the clones is absent; in the studies checked, under half of the shortfall reflects unresolved V genes, and no reason is known for the rest. The sample has just under 550,000 clones on record, 75% to 85% of them singletons. The ten largest clones take up around 0.013% of the sample. The CDR3 measures 17 amino acids from cysteine to phenylalanine. Of the read, only the CDR3 DNA is kept; its 51 bases are in frame from base 1. Based on the germline V gene, the CDR1 and CDR2 sequences are SGHTA and FQGNSA. V is cut back by 5 bases and J by 6 bases, with 13 bases in the junction unmatched. These records were also assigned to another study, of human thymus T cells. The other study reports the following: In Finland, the donors were immunologically healthy infants who were having open corrective cardiac surgery for congenital heart defects. Thymus tissue was obtained as surgical resects removed during corrective cardiac surgery. Both the thymic and the peripheral blood repertoires appeared to show biased V and J gene segment usage. The related research found that thymic TCR repertoires overlapped highly between unrelated individuals. The study used eight infant thymus samples plus four related peripheral blood samples to characterize TCR alpha and beta repertoires. Donor ages ranged from about 6 to 244 days, and the cohort comprised about six male and two female infants. Thymocytes were released mechanically from tissue and stored at -70 °C as pellets of about 8.5-31 million cells. A QIAsymphony instrument was used to extract genomic DNA from the frozen cell pellets. Using the immunoSEQ multiplex PCR assay, the TCRB and TCRAD loci were amplified from a standardized quantity of quality-controlled genomic DNA. The amplicons spanned the V(D)J region and were long enough to cover the CDR3 and allow V and J genes to be identified. Amplicon sequencing was performed on an Illumina platform through the commercial immunoSEQ service. Primer bias and sequencing errors were corrected as previously described, and TCRAD and TCRB were defined on the basis of the IMGT database. The repertoires were analysed using immunoSEQ Analyzer 3.0 and VDJTools for basic statistics, V/J segment usage, diversity estimates, rarefaction and pairwise overlap. Diversity was estimated with Chao1, ChaoE, Efron-Thisted, Shannon and inverse Simpson indices, and also on datasets down-sampled to the smallest sample. Repertoire overlap used strict matching of CDR3 nucleotide sequence, V gene and J gene, with Jaccard-based multidimensional scaling clustering. Thymus samples yielded on average around 810,000 unique TCRB clonotypes, compared with around 91,000 from blood samples.

The source is a boy in the first two years of life with a congenital heart defect. Donor details come from another sample of the same person, matched by shared clones. What was sequenced was thymocytes. The V and J segments used are TRBV7-2 and TRBJ2-2, and 9 junction bases match TRBD2. The nucleotide sequence reads TGTGCCAGCAGCGCCCCGGGAGGTAGCGGGAGCGCCGGGGAGCTGTTTTTT. Its protein product is CASSAPGGSGSAGELFF.